The next 32 T cell receptor beta chains were all read from a single sample in a study of technical replicates of blood from several donors (dated by TCRdb to about 2017). The library was produced with the immunoSEQ multiplex PCR assay. The table was pulled from immuneACCESS by TCRdb, which kept in-frame rearrangements only. Such tables lose some clones; where checked, under half of the loss comes from unresolved V genes, and the rest has no known cause. This sample comprises roughly 71,000 clones, about nine tenths of them detected only once. Over 0.35% of the sample comes from the top ten. The sequenced sample was T cells isolated from PBMCs. These TCRs come from a human donor in good health.

This clone was observed once. CDR3 DNA sequence: TGTGCCTGGAGTGTAGGACAGTCAAGAAACACCATATATTTT. Protein: CAWSVGQSRNTIYF. This chain joins TRBV30 and TRBJ1-3, with a weak D call TRBD1 (6 bases). Germline CDR1 GTSNPN, CDR2 SVGIG (reference sequence). Trimming left V 0 bases short and J 5 bases short, with 11 bases between. This CDR3 is built from 14 residues.

The V and J genes are TRBV13 and TRBJ2-1; 14 bases map to TRBD2. V trimming: 8 bases; J trimming: 9 bases; junction bases outside the gene matches: 9. This CDR3 has 15 residues. Per the germline V gene, CDR1 is PRHDT and CDR2 is FYEKMQ (reference sequence). The chain's CDR3 is CASLFGTSGSAEQFF. In nucleotides, the CDR3 is TGTGCCAGCTTATTCGGGACTAGCGGGAGTGCTGAGCAGTTCTTC. Supplemented by reference TRBV13 and TRBJ2-1, the full variable domain reads AAGVIQSPRHLIKEKRETATLKCYPIPRHDTVYWYQQGPGQDPQFLISFYEKMQSDKGSIPDRFSAQQFSDYHSELNMSSLELGDSALYFCASLFGTSGSAEQFFGPGTRLTVL.

V is TRBV30 and J is TRBJ2-3; D possibly corresponds to TRBD1 (5 bases). With 3 bases removed from V and 4 bases from J, the gap between germline ends came to 17 bases. This CDR3 has 15 amino acids. Germline lookup yields CDR1 GTSNPN and CDR2 SVGIG (reference sequence). The CDR3 DNA is TGTGCCTGGAGAAGGGGTATGGCAGGGCCAGATACGCAGTATTTT. It specifies CAWRRGMAGPDTQYF.

This clone appeared a single time. The chain links TRBV6-1 to TRBJ1-2; TRBD1 agrees at 12 bases. There are 18 residues in the CDR3. Germline V CDR1 and CDR2: MNHNS, SASEGT. Trimming cost V 4 bases and J 2 bases; bases outside gene matches: 11. As DNA, the CDR3 is TGTGCCAGCAGTGTTTTACCGGGACAGGGGGCTACGAACTATGGCTACACCTTC. Translated, it gives CASSVLPGQGATNYGYTF.

The V and J genes are TRBV11-3 and TRBJ2-5; D might be TRBD2 (7 bases). The CDR3 length is 15 residues. From germline, CDR1 is SGHNT and CDR2 YENEEA. V was cut by 1 base and J by 2 bases, with 11 bases left in between. CDR3 sequence reads: CASSLGGGIQETQYF. As DNA, the CDR3 is TGTGCCAGCAGCTTAGGGGGGGGCATACAAGAGACCCAGTACTTC.

The chain links TRBV10-1 to TRBJ1-1; TRBD1 is a possible D gene (5 bases). The germline CDR1 and CDR2 sequences are WNHNN and SYGVQD (reference sequence). The CDR3 covers 15 residues. Trimming took 3 bases from V and 0 from J, leaving 11 bases between them. The CDR3 is CASSDQTELNTEAFF. The CDR3 coding sequence is TGCGCCAGCAGTGACCAGACAGAGTTGAACACTGAAGCTTTCTTT.

The chain combines TRBV4-1 with TRBJ2-3; possibly TRBD2 for D (6 bases). This CDR3 contains 19 residues. CDR1 and CDR2 (germline): MGHRA, YSYEKL. V lost 5 bases and J 3 bases, leaving 27 bases between the germline ends. The CDR3 is CASSKRIIGARDQTDTQYF. Written as DNA, the CDR3 is TGCGCCAGCAGCAAGCGGATAATAGGGGCGCGGGATCAAACAGATACGCAGTATTTT.

The J gene is TRBJ1-3, the V gene TRBV7-6, with D possibly TRBD1 on 6 matching bases. The germline CDR1 and CDR2 sequences are SGHVS and FNYEAQ. The length of the CDR3 is 16 residues. With 5 bases removed from V and 6 bases from J, the gap between germline ends came to 20 bases. As DNA, the CDR3 is TGTGCCAGCAGCAGTCGGGCGGGGGGCAGTTTAAACACCATATATTTT. This gives the protein CASSSRAGGSLNTIYF.

The chain carries TRBV13 and TRBJ2-3; D is perhaps TRBD1 (6 bases). The CDR3 has 14 residues. With 5 bases removed from V and 0 bases from J, the gap between germline ends came to 9 bases. Germline V gives CDR1 PRHDT, CDR2 FYEKMQ (reference sequence). The CDR3 spells CASSLRGSTDTQYF. CDR3 sequence (DNA): TGTGCCAGCAGCCTCAGGGGAAGCACAGATACGCAGTATTTT.

V and J are TRBV5-4 and TRBJ2-1; D gene ambiguous. Per germline, CDR1 SGHNT and CDR2 YYREEE (reference sequence). V gave up 0 bases and J gave up 0 bases, with 7 bases separating them. The CDR3 is made up of 15 amino acids. CDR3 nucleotides: TGTGCCAGCAGCTTGGGGGCGCTCTCCTACAATGAGCAGTTCTTC. It translates to CASSLGALSYNEQFF.

This clone was counted only a few times. The chain employs TRBV2 and TRBJ2-5; D might be TRBD1 (5 bases). The CDR3 loop spans 13 amino acids. V gave up 8 bases and J gave up 5 bases, with 15 bases separating them. From germline, CDR1 is SNHLY and CDR2 FYNNEI. CDR3 loop: CASANFRVETQYF. CDR3 bases: TGTGCCAGCGCCAATTTCAGGGTTGAGACCCAGTACTTC.

The V call is TRBV7-2, the J call TRBJ1-2, with 11 bases that match TRBD1. Trimming cost V 4 bases and J 6 bases; bases outside gene matches: 7. This CDR3 contains 15 residues. Germline V gene lookup returns CDR1 SGHTA and CDR2 FQGNSA. The CDR3 reads CASSSWGTGGNGYTF. CDR3 bases: TGTGCCAGCAGCTCCTGGGGGACAGGGGGGAATGGCTACACCTTC.

This sequence joins TRBV15 and TRBJ2-7, with 11 bases that match TRBD2. From germline, CDR1 is LNHNV and CDR2 YYDKDF (reference sequence). This CDR3 has 15 residues. The J segment lost 7 bases and the V segment lost 4 bases, leaving 9 bases of the junction unmatched. DNA of the CDR3: TGTGCCACCAGCAACCTACTAGCGGGAGAACGAGAGCAGTACTTC. This gives the protein CATSNLLAGEREQYF.

This chain connects TRBV5-1 to TRBJ2-7; no reliable D call. This CDR3 is built from 13 residues. The V end lost 3 bases, the J end lost 6 bases, and 13 bases lay between the germline ends. The germline V gene has CDR1 SGHRS and CDR2 YFSETQ. CDR3 coding DNA: TGCGCCAGCAGCTCGACTCCTCTAGGCGAGCAGTACTTC. Translation: CASSSTPLGEQYF. The entire variable domain, with the rest obtained from reference TRBV5-1 and TRBJ2-7, is as follows: KAGVTQTPRYLIKTRGQQVTLSCSPISGHRSVSWYQQTPGQGLQFLFEYFSETQRNKGNFPGRFSGRQFSNSRSEMNVSTLELGDSALYLCASSSTPLGEQYFGPGTRLTVT.

The chain employs TRBV19 and TRBJ2-7; weak D call: TRBD1 (6 bases). The V end was cut by 5 bases, the J end by 3 bases, with 11 bases between. The CDR3 spans 13 residues. CDR1 and CDR2 (germline): LNHDA, SQIVND (reference sequence). CDR3 protein: CASSVGQYYEQYF. CDR3 bases: TGTGCCAGTAGTGTGGGACAATACTACGAGCAGTACTTC.

V and J are TRBV19 and TRBJ1-4, with 7 positions matching TRBD1. There are 15 residues in the CDR3. Germline V CDR1 and CDR2: LNHDA, SQIVND (reference sequence). V dropped 1 base and J dropped 11; count of bases not matched to a gene: 10. As DNA, the CDR3 is TGTGCCAGTAGTATAGTCCCGGGACAGACCGCCAAACTGTTTTTT. Amino acids: CASSIVPGQTAKLFF.

V is TRBV7-3 and J is TRBJ2-5; 10 nucleotides match TRBD2. The CDR3 covers 13 residues. The trim removed 3 bases at V and 5 bases at J, leaving 0 bases unmatched. Per germline, CDR1 SGHTA and CDR2 FQGTGA. The CDR3 DNA reads TGTGCCAGCAGCTTGACTAGCGGGGAGACCCAGTACTTC. Amino acids: CASSLTSGETQYF. Supplemented by reference TRBV7-3 and TRBJ2-5, the full variable domain reads GAGVSQTPSNKVTEKGKYVELRCDPISGHTALYWYRQSLGQGPEFLIYFQGTGAADDSGLPNDRFFAVRPEGSVSTLKIQRTERGDSAVYLCASSLTSGETQYFGPGTRLLVL.

This clone was seen only once. The chain uses TRBV10-1 and TRBJ1-5; D possibly corresponds to TRBD1 (5 bases). CDR3 length equals 16 residues. Between the trimmed V and J ends, which lost 0 bases and 2 bases, there was a span of 11 bases. Germline assignment: CDR1 WNHNN and CDR2 SYGVQD (reference sequence). The CDR3 loop is CASSESGGGGNQPQHF. CDR3 sequence (DNA): TGCGCCAGCAGTGAGTCGGGGGGAGGAGGCAATCAGCCCCAGCATTTT.

The count of this clone is one. This rearrangement joins TRBV27 to TRBJ1-2; the match to TRBD1 covers 11 bases. Losses at the gene ends were 1 base for V and 8 bases for J; bases not matched to a gene: 12. The germline CDR1 and CDR2 sequences are MNHEY and SMNVEV (reference sequence). The CDR3 runs 17 residues. CDR3 sequence reads: CASSLLGGAGQGDGYTF. DNA of the CDR3: TGTGCCAGCAGTTTATTAGGCGGTGCGGGACAGGGGGACGGCTACACCTTC.

This rearrangement joins TRBV28 to TRBJ1-4; D is perhaps TRBD1 (5 bases). Germline V gene lookup returns CDR1 MDHEN and CDR2 SYDVKM. V was shortened by 4 bases and J by 3 bases, with 12 bases between the two germline ends. CDR3 length: 15 amino acids. The CDR3 here is CASSSPTVSNEKLFF. In DNA, the CDR3 is TGTGCCAGCAGTTCCCCGACAGTTTCTAATGAAAAACTGTTTTTT.

This chain joins TRBV12-2 and TRBJ2-5; the table names TRBD2, a call not compared with the DNA. TRBV12-2 is shown as a pseudogene. This CDR3 contains 19 residues. CDR3 bases: TGTGCAAGTCGCTTAGAGGTATTAGCGGGAGCCCTATCGTTGGAGACCCAGTACTTC. Amino acids: CASRLEVLAGALSLETQYF.

V is TRBV27 and J is TRBJ2-7; the match to TRBD2 covers 7 bases. J lost 2 bases, V lost 4 bases, and 2 bases had no gene match. In germline, CDR1 is MNHEY, CDR2 SMNVEV (reference sequence). The CDR3 extends over 13 amino acids. The chain's CDR3 is CASSSSGPYEQYF. In DNA form, the CDR3 reads TGTGCCAGCAGTTCTAGCGGTCCCTACGAGCAGTACTTC.

The chain has TRBV16 and TRBJ1-1, with D tentatively TRBD1 (6 bases). Trimming left V 2 bases short and J 4 bases short, with 14 bases between. The CDR3 consists of 15 residues. CDR1 is KGHSY and CDR2 is FQNENV in the germline V gene. As DNA, the CDR3 is TGTGCCAGCAGCCAAACCGTCAGGGGAAGCACTGAAGCTTTCTTT. Translating gives CASSQTVRGSTEAFF.

The chain carries TRBV9 and TRBJ2-1; 8 positions agree with TRBD1. Trimming removed 4 bases from V and 4 bases from J; junction bases left unmatched: 7. There are 15 residues in the CDR3. Germline V gene data show CDR1 as SGDLS and CDR2 as YYNGEE. The CDR3 DNA follows: TGTGCCAGCAGCCGATTGGACAGGGAATACAATGAGCAGTTCTTC. As protein: CASSRLDREYNEQFF.

The chain recombines TRBV9 with TRBJ2-1, with 10 bases aligning to TRBD2. This CDR3 is built from 15 residues. The V segment lost 4 bases and the J segment 4 bases; nucleotides outside the gene matches: 5. Germline V gives CDR1 SGDLS, CDR2 YYNGEE. The DNA for the CDR3 is TGTGCCAGCAGCACGGGGACTAGCGATTACAATGAGCAGTTCTTC. Translating it yields CASSTGTSDYNEQFF.

V gene TRBV11-2 combines with J gene TRBJ1-2, with TRBD1 identical over 7 bases. Germline CDR1 is SGHAT and CDR2 is FQNNGV. V shed 3 bases and J 0 bases; nucleotides not matched to a gene: 7. CDR3 length: 16 residues. The CDR3 nucleotides read TGTGCCAGCAGCTTTCCCGGGACAGAAGCTAACTATGGCTACACCTTC. Its protein product is CASSFPGTEANYGYTF.

V and J are TRBV7-2 and TRBJ2-7; D is undetermined. The CDR3 has 13 amino acids. Per the germline V gene, CDR1 is SGHTA and CDR2 is FQGNSA. Trimming stripped 2 bases from V and 4 bases from J, with 9 bases between. This chain's CDR3 is CASSLSFSYEQYF. The CDR3 DNA reads as TGTGCCAGCAGCTTATCGTTCTCTTACGAGCAGTACTTC.

The CDR3 bases are TGTGCCAGCAGCTCTTACGGGAAGAACTATGGCTACACCTTC. Its translation: CASSSYGKNYGYTF. J is TRBJ1-2 and V is TRBV11-2; D is uncertain. The CDR3 totals 14 residues. Looked up from germline, CDR1 is SGHAT and CDR2 is FQNNGV. V was pared by 4 bases and J by 2 bases, with 11 bases between.

The chain has TRBV19 and TRBJ1-1; possibly TRBD1 for D (5 bases). The CDR3 runs 13 residues. With 6 bases removed from V and 5 bases from J, the gap between germline ends came to 13 bases. CDR1 and CDR2 from the germline V gene are LNHDA and SQIVND (reference sequence). CDR3 amino acids: CASSLQGGTEAFF. CDR3 nucleotides: TGTGCCAGTAGCCTTCAGGGTGGAACTGAAGCTTTCTTT.

The CDR3 DNA follows: TGTGCCAGCAGCTCGAGCGGGAGCCCGTTCTTC. Amino acid sequence: CASSSSGSPFF. The V gene is TRBV7-6, the J gene TRBJ2-1; 8 nucleotides match TRBD2. Per germline, CDR1 SGHVS and CDR2 FNYEAQ. The ends lost 4 bases at V and 15 bases at J; junction bases unmatched: 5. This CDR3 has 11 residues.

The chain carries TRBV27 and TRBJ2-7, with a tentative D call TRBD1 (5 bases). V lost 5 bases to trimming and J lost 1 base, with 15 bases between them. The CDR3 spans 15 residues. Germline V gene lookup returns CDR1 MNHEY and CDR2 SMNVEV (reference sequence). The CDR3 loop is CASSPSRVVSYEQYF. CDR3 DNA: TGTGCCAGCAGTCCATCCAGGGTTGTTTCCTACGAGCAGTACTTC.

Only one count was recorded for this clone. The V gene is TRBV9, the J gene TRBJ1-1; no reliable D call. Germline lookup yields CDR1 SGDLS and CDR2 YYNGEE. The germline V and J ends were trimmed by 1 base and 5 bases, with 15 bases remaining between them. CDR3 length: 15 residues. The CDR3 sequence: CASSVHREGGTEAFF. The CDR3 region has the DNA TGTGCCAGCAGCGTACACCGGGAAGGAGGGACTGAAGCTTTCTTT.